This passage covers 15 T cell receptor beta chains from one sample sequenced in a study of OX40 agonist ivuxolimab in advanced cancers. Profiled with immunoSEQ multiplex PCR; TCRdb holds only in-frame clones, not every one. Here the sample spans around 67,000 clones, about 87% being singletons. This specimen was CD4+ or CD8+ T cells sorted from blood, taken in a trial of the OX40 agonist ivuxolimab. All receptors come from an adult with an advanced solid tumor such as melanoma, head and neck, liver or kidney cancer.

The CDR3 region has the DNA TGTGCCAGCAGCCAAGTTAACAGGGGATACGGCTACACCTTC. Protein product: CASSQVNRGYGYTF. The chain links TRBV14 to TRBJ1-2; 7 positions match TRBD1. Germline V CDR1 and CDR2: SGHDN, FVKESK. V was clipped by 1 base and J by 8 bases; unmatched bases: 7. The CDR3 has 14 amino acids.

J is TRBJ2-7 and V is TRBV7-9; unclear D gene. This CDR3 is built from 14 residues. Trimming pared 1 base from V and 0 bases from J, leaving 7 bases between. In germline, CDR1 is SEHNR, CDR2 FQNEAQ (reference sequence). The CDR3 region is CASSLVGISYEQYF. CDR3 in DNA: TGTGCCAGCAGCTTAGTGGGGATCTCCTACGAGCAGTACTTC.

The chain employs TRBV15 and TRBJ1-1; no definite D call. V lost 2 bases and J lost 0, with 13 bases in between. Germline-derived CDR1 and CDR2 are LNHNV and YYDKDF (reference sequence). The CDR3 consists of 16 residues. CDR3 sequence reads: CATSRQDFGLNTEAFF. Written as DNA, the CDR3 is TGTGCCACCAGCAGACAGGACTTCGGCCTGAACACTGAAGCTTTCTTT.

This rearrangement joins TRBV6-5 to TRBJ1-1; D might be TRBD1 (6 bases). V lost 4 bases to trimming and J lost 4 bases, with 13 bases between them. This CDR3 has 14 amino acids. Germline lookup yields CDR1 MNHEY and CDR2 SVGAGI. DNA of the CDR3: TGTGCCAGCAGTTTGGGGGGCCTGGGCACTGAAGCTTTCTTT. This gives the protein CASSLGGLGTEAFF.

The chain employs TRBV28 and TRBJ1-5; possible D gene TRBD1, 5 bases. The CDR3 spans 15 residues. V lost 6 bases to trimming and J lost 3 bases, with 15 bases between them. Germline V gene sequence: CDR1 MDHEN, CDR2 SYDVKM. The CDR3 is CASSRGPGHNQPQHF. DNA for the CDR3: TGTGCCAGCAGCCGGGGCCCAGGCCACAATCAGCCCCAGCATTTT.

The chain employs TRBV2 and TRBJ2-5; D assignment may be TRBD1 or TRBD2 (5 bases each). V was shortened by 4 bases and J by 4 bases, with 13 bases between the two germline ends. The CDR3 is 14 amino acids. The germline V gene has CDR1 SNHLY and CDR2 FYNNEI. The CDR3 is CASSGLERGETQYF. As DNA, the CDR3 is TGTGCCAGCAGTGGCCTTGAGAGGGGAGAGACCCAGTACTTC.

A single count supports this clone. V is TRBV12-1 and J is TRBJ2-2. TRBV12-1 is deemed a pseudogene. The CDR3 sequence is 14 residues long. This CDR3 reads CASSFSADTGELFF. The CDR3 bases are TGTGCCAGCAGCTTCTCGGCAGACACCGGGGAGCTGTTTTTT.

The CDR3 sequence: CASSFGDQPQHF. DNA of the CDR3: TGTGCCAGCAGCTTCGGCGATCAGCCCCAGCATTTT. J is TRBJ1-5 and V is TRBV7-9; D unclear. CDR1 and CDR2 from the germline V gene are SEHNR and FQNEAQ (reference sequence). The CDR3 consists of 12 residues. V gave up 3 bases and J gave up 5 bases, with 5 bases separating them.

The chain employs TRBV5-1 and TRBJ2-3; D is uncertain. This CDR3 is built from 16 residues. Germline CDR1 reads SGHRS; CDR2 reads YFSETQ. Deletions cut 0 bases from V and 2 bases from J, with 13 bases between. In DNA, the CDR3 is TGCGCCAGCAGCTTGGCCTTCGACATCTACACAGATACGCAGTATTTT. Encoded protein: CASSLAFDIYTDTQYF.

V gene TRBV28 combines with J gene TRBJ2-7, with D perhaps TRBD1 or TRBD2 (6 bases each). The CDR3 consists of 13 residues. Trimming left V 8 bases short and J 5 bases short, with 16 bases between. The germline gives CDR1 MDHEN, CDR2 SYDVKM. CDR3: CASLGGRGDEQYF. The CDR3 DNA reads TGTGCCAGCCTTGGGGGGCGAGGTGACGAGCAGTACTTC.

The chain carries TRBV19 and TRBJ1-5; weak D call: TRBD1 (5 bases). Germline V gene data show CDR1 as LNHDA and CDR2 as SQIVND (reference sequence). There are 15 residues in the CDR3. The V end was cut by 8 bases, the J end by 5 bases, with 19 bases between. This CDR3 reads CASASGEGRYQPQHF. DNA for the CDR3: TGTGCCAGTGCGAGTGGTGAGGGACGGTATCAGCCCCAGCATTTT.

The chain joins TRBV7-2 to TRBJ2-5; D perhaps matches TRBD2 (7 bases). Trimming stripped 3 bases from V and 4 bases from J, with 15 bases between. Per the germline V gene, CDR1 is SGHTA and CDR2 is FQGNSA. The CDR3 extends over 15 amino acids. The CDR3 nucleotides are TGTGCCAGCAGCTTGGGCGGGGGCGGCGGAGAGACCCAGTACTTC. Its translation is CASSLGGGGGETQYF.

The chain couples TRBV18 to TRBJ1-3, with unresolved D. Germline-derived CDR1 and CDR2 are KGHSH and LQKENI. CDR3 size: 14 residues. Trimming removed 2 bases from V and 8 bases from J, with 13 bases in between. CDR3 sequence: CASSPGGPSDTIYF. The CDR3 coding sequence is TGTGCCAGCTCACCAGGAGGACCCTCGGACACCATATATTTT.

The chain carries TRBV11-2 and TRBJ1-1; D possibly corresponds to TRBD1 (5 bases). The CDR3 totals 19 residues. Per germline, CDR1 SGHAT and CDR2 FQNNGV. Trimming took 0 bases from V and 1 from J, leaving 21 bases between them. The CDR3: CASSLDPQGAKLRNTEAFF. The CDR3 DNA sequence: TGTGCCAGCAGCTTAGATCCGCAGGGTGCAAAGTTACGGAACACTGAAGCTTTCTTT. The variable domain in full, with the rest retrieved from reference TRBV11-2 and TRBJ1-1, is EAGVAQSPRYKIIEKRQSVAFWCNPISGHATLYWYQQILGQGPKLLIQFQNNGVVDDSQLPKDRFSAERLKGVDSTLKIQPAKLEDSAVYLCASSLDPQGAKLRNTEAFFGQGTRLTVV.

The rearrangement links TRBV10-1 to TRBJ2-7, with 8 bases lining up with TRBD2. Losses at the gene ends were 3 bases for V and 5 bases for J; bases not matched to a gene: 6. In germline, CDR1 is WNHNN, CDR2 SYGVQD (reference sequence). This CDR3 is built from 14 residues. CDR3 residues: CASSDGGGRNEQYF. The CDR3 region has the DNA TGCGCCAGCAGTGACGGGGGGGGGCGCAACGAGCAGTACTTC.